The 23 T cell receptor beta chains given below trace back to one sample, sequenced in a study of T-cell reconstitution after alpha-beta-depleted transplantation in children. Preparation of the TCRbeta library was carried out with unique molecular identifiers. MiXCR, applied by TCRdb to the PCR reads, yields one record per CDR3 protein. The sample lists about 290,000 distinct CDR3 sequences; around 10% were seen once. Source: PBMCs, taken before TCRalphabeta/CD19-depleted stem cell transplant. The receptor source for this set is a boy in the first two years of life with acute myeloid leukemia, due to receive a stem cell transplant.

In this sample, this clonotype turned up many times. The chain has TRBV6-4 and TRBJ2-5; TRBD1 aligns across 7 bases. The J segment lost 5 bases and the V segment lost 6 bases, leaving 9 bases of the junction unmatched. This CDR3 is built from 14 residues. The V gene's germline CDR1 is MRHNA and CDR2 SNTAGT. The CDR3 is CASSPQGGRETQYF. The DNA for the CDR3 is TGTGCCAGCAGCCCCCAAGGGGGCCGGGAGACCCAGTACTTC.

In this sample, this clonotype turned up many times. The chain combines TRBV5-8 with TRBJ1-5; no clear D. The CDR3 spans 12 residues. Germline CDR1 is SGHTS and CDR2 is YDEGEE. Trimming took off 5 bases at V and 6 bases at J, with 9 bases between the two ends. CDR3 nucleotide sequence: TGTGCCAGCAGTCCCAGGAGTCAGCCCCAGCATTTT. Protein product: CASSPRSQPQHF.

This clonotype has a count of ten or more. The CDR3 bases are TGTGCCAGCAGTTTATCGTCAGGAGAGCCGTACAATGAGCAGTTCTTC. Translation: CASSLSSGEPYNEQFF. The chain combines TRBV27 with TRBJ2-1; D is unresolved. Germline V gene lookup returns CDR1 MNHEY and CDR2 SMNVEV (reference sequence). This CDR3 comprises 16 residues. Trimming left V 0 bases short and J 4 bases short, with 13 bases between.

This clonotype occurred many times. The chain recombines TRBV12-3 or TRBV12-4 with TRBJ1-1, with a tentative D call TRBD1 (5 bases). The CDR3 is made up of 11 amino acids. The germline V and J ends were trimmed by 7 bases and 13 bases, with 16 bases remaining between them. CDR3 bases: TGTGCCAGCATTCTTGGAACAGGCGTTTTCTTT. As protein: CASILGTGVFF.

This clonotype was observed many times. The V call is TRBV7-2, the J call TRBJ2-2; D possibly corresponds to TRBD2 (6 bases). This CDR3 has 16 residues. Germline CDR1 and CDR2: SGHTA and FQGNSA. V was trimmed by 0 bases and J by 4 bases, leaving 12 bases between them. Here the CDR3 reads CASSLAGGKSTGELFF. DNA for the CDR3: TGTGCCAGCAGCTTAGCGGGAGGAAAAAGCACCGGGGAGCTGTTTTTT.

The chain combines TRBV10-3 with TRBJ1-3, with D unresolved. The CDR3 runs to 12 residues. V gave up 7 bases and J gave up 3 bases, with 7 bases separating them. Germline values: CDR1 ENHRY, CDR2 SYGVKD. CDR3 residues: CAIMGLGNTIYF. DNA of the CDR3: TGTGCCATCATGGGTCTTGGAAACACCATATATTTT.

The rearrangement links TRBV5-5 to TRBJ2-7; the D is unclear. Trimming left V 3 bases short and J 0 bases short, with 13 bases between. CDR1 and CDR2 from the germline V gene are SGHKS and YYEKEE (reference sequence). The CDR3 runs to 15 residues. The CDR3 loop is CASSSGPLGSYEQYF. The CDR3 nucleotides are TGTGCCAGCAGCTCGGGCCCCTTGGGCTCCTACGAGCAGTACTTC.

This clonotype was seen many times. This chain joins TRBV10-3 and TRBJ2-7, with TRBD1 identical over 8 bases. V lost 4 bases to trimming and J lost 2 bases; unmatched junction nucleotides: 1. The CDR3 totals 13 residues. Per the germline V gene, CDR1 is ENHRY and CDR2 is SYGVKD. This chain's CDR3 is CAISGTGTYEQYF. The CDR3 DNA sequence: TGTGCCATCAGTGGGACAGGGACCTACGAGCAGTACTTC.

Many counts were recorded for this clonotype. The chain is built from TRBV7-2 and TRBJ2-3; 8 bases map to TRBD1. Germline V CDR1 and CDR2: SGHTA, FQGNSA. V lost 2 bases, J lost 4 bases, and 2 bases stayed unmatched. The CDR3 has 14 residues. The CDR3 region is CASSLQGAPDTQYF. The CDR3 bases are TGTGCCAGCAGCTTACAGGGGGCCCCAGATACGCAGTATTTT. Combining the CDR3 with reference TRBV7-2 and TRBJ2-3 gives the whole variable domain GAGVSQSPSNKVTEKGKDVELRCDPISGHTALYWYRQSLGQGLEFLIYFQGNSAPDKSGLPSDRFSAERTGGSVSTLTIQRTQQEDSAVYLCASSLQGAPDTQYFGPGTRLTVL.

This clonotype has at least ten counts. V gene TRBV12-3 or TRBV12-4 combines with J gene TRBJ1-5; D is unclear. This CDR3 has 14 amino acids. With 3 bases removed from V and 6 bases from J, the gap between germline ends came to 12 bases. The CDR3 DNA reads as TGTGCCAGCAGTTTGAGTAGGTCCGGTCAGCCCCAGCATTTT. Translation: CASSLSRSGQPQHF.

As regards this clonotype: A read error may explain this, as a much larger clone is one base away. The chain employs TRBV18 and TRBJ2-5; perhaps D is TRBD1 or TRBD2 (5 bases each). The V and J ends lost 4 bases and 3 bases respectively, with 12 bases between them. CDR1 is KGHSH and CDR2 is LQKENI in the germline V gene. The length of the CDR3 is 14 residues. The CDR3 reads CASSRGRGEETQYF. The CDR3 coding sequence is TGTGCCAGCTCACGAGGGAGAGGGGAAGAGACCCAGTACTTC.

V and J are TRBV28 and TRBJ1-4, with TRBD1 matching 8 bases. The germline V gene encodes CDR1 MDHEN and CDR2 SYDVKM. The CDR3 runs 13 residues. Trimming removed 6 bases from V and 8 bases from J; junction bases left unmatched: 5. The CDR3 bases are TGTGCCAGCAGAGACAGGGGTAGAGAAAAACTGTTTTTT. Translation: CASRDRGREKLFF.

This clonotype was seen a handful of times. The rearrangement links TRBV2 to TRBJ2-7; D unresolved. The CDR3 consists of 14 residues. V was shortened by 8 bases and J by 4 bases, with 18 bases between the two germline ends. Germline assignment: CDR1 SNHLY and CDR2 FYNNEI. The CDR3 protein is CASSVNKRTYEQYF. DNA for the CDR3: TGTGCCAGCTCGGTCAACAAACGAACTTACGAGCAGTACTTC.

This clonotype has at least ten counts. The chain links TRBV20-1 to TRBJ2-6, with TRBD1 as a possible D gene (6 bases). CDR1 is DFQATT, CDR2 SNEGSKA, per germline (reference sequence). The ends were cut back, 5 bases at V and 0 bases at J, with 11 bases in the middle. The CDR3 runs 15 residues. The CDR3 DNA follows: TGCAGTGCTCCTCGACAGGACTCTGGGGCCAACGTCCTGACTTTC. Encoded protein: CSAPRQDSGANVLTF.

The CDR3 region is CASSLYGGGPSILETQYF. CDR3 sequence (DNA): TGTGCCAGCAGCTTATACGGGGGAGGGCCCTCGATATTAGAGACCCAGTACTTC. The chain couples TRBV7-3 to TRBJ2-5, with TRBD2 matching over 7 bases. CDR3 length equals 18 residues. The germline V gene has CDR1 SGHTA and CDR2 FQGTGA. V shed 2 bases, J shed 4 bases, and the junction held 16 bases outside the gene matches.

Concerning this clonotype: One base away lies a much larger clone, so this may be a sequencing read error. This chain uses TRBV19 with TRBJ2-1; TRBD2 matches at 7 bases. Per the germline V gene, CDR1 is LNHDA and CDR2 is SQIVND (reference sequence). With V trimmed by 5 bases and J by 3 bases, 10 bases remained unmatched. This CDR3 region has 16 residues. CDR3 DNA sequence: TGTGCCAGTAGTTCCCTCAGCGGGGCCTTCTACAATGAGCAGTTCTTC. This encodes CASSSLSGAFYNEQFF.

This clonotype was counted many times. The chain uses TRBV3-1 and TRBJ2-1; 9 bases fit TRBD1. The V gene's germline CDR1 is LGHDT and CDR2 YNNKEL (reference sequence). This CDR3 comprises 16 residues. Trimming at V came to 0 bases and at J to 5 bases, leaving 5 bases not matched to a gene. CDR3 coding DNA: TGTGCCAGCAGCCAAGAAAGGACAGGGGAGAACAATGAGCAGTTCTTC. Residues: CASSQERTGENNEQFF.

The table lists this clonotype with a few counts. The chain employs TRBV7-9 and TRBJ1-2; no reliable D call. The germline V gene encodes CDR1 SEHNR and CDR2 FQNEAQ (reference sequence). Trimming stripped 1 base from V and 5 bases from J, with 11 bases between. This CDR3 region has 14 residues. The CDR3 region has the DNA TGTGCCAGCAGCTTAGTTAACAGCATTTATGGCTACACCTTC. Its protein product is CASSLVNSIYGYTF. Full variable domain (missing parts from reference TRBV7-9 and TRBJ1-2): DTGVSQNPRHKITKRGQNVTFRCDPISEHNRLYWYRQTLGQGPEFLTYFQNEAQLEKSRLLSDRFSAERPKGSFSTLEIQRTEQGDSAMYLCASSLVNSIYGYTFGSGTRLTVV.

This clonotype appeared many times. This rearrangement joins TRBV28 to TRBJ1-2, with D possibly being TRBD1 (6 bases). Germline V CDR1 and CDR2: MDHEN, SYDVKM. The CDR3 sequence is 16 residues long. V dropped 6 bases and J dropped 4 bases, with 21 bases sitting between them. The CDR3: CASRPWKEGTPYGYTF. CDR3 in DNA: TGTGCCAGCAGGCCCTGGAAGGAGGGGACACCCTATGGCTACACCTTC.

The J gene is TRBJ2-6, the V gene TRBV5-5; 8 bases agree with TRBD1. CDR3 length equals 17 residues. Germline trimming cut 4 bases from V and 0 bases from J; bases unmatched to any gene: 6. Germline CDR1 and CDR2: SGHKS and YYEKEE (reference sequence). In nucleotides, the CDR3 is TGTGCCAGCAGCCAGCTCACAGGGGGCTCTGGGGCCAACGTCCTGACTTTC. Translation: CASSQLTGGSGANVLTF.

The J gene is TRBJ2-1, the V gene TRBV4-1; a weak D match, TRBD2 (6 bases). CDR3 length: 16 residues. The germline V and J ends were trimmed by 4 bases and 4 bases, with 17 bases remaining between them. Germline values: CDR1 MGHRA, CDR2 YSYEKL. The CDR3 DNA is TGCGCCAGCAGCCCTCTCGCCGGGGGAACATACAATGAGCAGTTCTTC. Its protein is CASSPLAGGTYNEQFF.

In its sample, this clonotype was seen many times. This chain's CDR3 is CATSRASYSNQPQHF. The CDR3 nucleotides are TGTGCCACCAGCAGAGCCAGCTATAGCAATCAGCCCCAGCATTTT. This rearrangement joins TRBV15 to TRBJ1-5; no definite D call. The CDR3 is 15 amino acids. Germline-derived CDR1 and CDR2 are LNHNV and YYDKDF (reference sequence). Trimming removed 1 base from V and 0 bases from J, with 7 bases in between.

This clonotype was detected many times. The gene calls are TRBV12-3 or TRBV12-4 and TRBJ2-7, with D perhaps matching TRBD1 or TRBD2 (5 bases each). This CDR3 comprises 12 residues. The V end lost 4 bases, the J end lost 2 bases, and 6 bases lay between the germline ends. CDR3 region: CASSWGTYEQYF. As DNA, the CDR3 is TGTGCCAGCAGTTGGGGGACCTACGAGCAGTACTTC.